This entry features one TCR beta chain sequence. Its specificity is unknown. UMIs that had a 6-nucleotide sample barcode were put in using template switching. Using TCRalpha and TCRbeta cDNA, the researchers carried out two nested PCRs that lasted about 15 and 9 cycles. TCRdb re-called the 5' RACE reads; one entry per CDR3 protein, DNA not given. Its table records 210,000 or so distinct CDR3 sequences. This entry belongs to a study of monozygotic twins with inflammatory bowel disease. The CDR3 spans 13 residues. The V gene's germline CDR1 is MNHNY and CDR2 SVGAGI (reference sequence). Study results and caveats: The authors note that differing immunosuppressive treatments may have added variability to patient repertoires. Among IBD patients, fewer clonotypes were shared with others than among healthy twins, especially with disease activity.

The sequence came from a human donor with ulcerative colitis or Crohn's disease, or a healthy co-twin of an affected twin (not recorded which). Sequencing was performed on blood. J is TRBJ1-1 and V is TRBV6-6; TCRdb calls TRBD1, which cannot be checked without DNA. The CDR3 loop reads CASSISGTVEAFF.